This TCR beta chain appears in the sequencing data of a study of cytomegalovirus exposure and HLA in healthy donors. About this clone itself: Its antigen is not identified.

Study-level results: While the bulk of TCR sequences proved rare, some public TCRs turned up in many donors.

The CDR3 totals 15 residues. V trimming: 1 base; J trimming: 0 bases; junction bases outside the gene matches: 2. The germline gives CDR1 SGHRS, CDR2 YFSETQ. The PCR employed 60 Vbeta primers together with 13 Jbeta primers. Measured with immunoSEQ multiplex PCR; TCRdb has only the in-frame clones, and not every one. The table has just over 200,000 clones, approximately 70% seen once. This sequence originates from a man in his forties in good health and CMV-seropositive. Sequencing was carried out using PBMCs. This chain joins TRBV5-1 and TRBJ2-5; 8 nucleotides agree with TRBD2. CDR3: CASSLSGGYQETQYF. The CDR3 nucleotides read TGCGCCAGCAGCTTGAGCGGGGGCTACCAAGAGACCCAGTACTTC. Filled out from reference TRBV5-1 and TRBJ2-5, the complete variable domain reads KAGVTQTPRYLIKTRGQQVTLSCSPISGHRSVSWYQQTPGQGLQFLFEYFSETQRNKGNFPGRFSGRQFSNSRSEMNVSTLELGDSALYLCASSLSGGYQETQYFGPGTRLLVL.